The rows below give T cell receptor beta chains drawn from one sample of a study of shared clonotypes between healthy human individuals. TCRdb's table, derived via immunoSEQ multiplex PCR, lists solely in-frame clones and lacks some. The repertoire holds around 2,000,000 clones, with 85% to 95% as singletons. The sequencing sample was made of naive CD8+ T cells from PBMCs. All receptors come from a man aged 18-30 years in good health. Some clones in this sample may be carry-over from other donors' samples. CDR3s include the opening cysteine and the closing phenylalanine or tryptophan. The order of the fields is J gene, V gene, clone size, D gene, CDR3 DNA, CDR3 protein. D genes are given only for firm matches. Clone size is shown for a subset of rows, as once, few, many or a class of expanded clone.

j_gene: TRBJ2-7
v_gene: TRBV7-3
abundance: .
d_gene: TRBD2
CDR3nt: TGTGCCAGCAGCCAAATCGTAGGGGAGGGTGAGCAGTACTTC
CDR3aa: CASSQIVGEGEQYF

j_gene: TRBJ2-7
v_gene: TRBV30
abundance: .
d_gene: .
CDR3nt: TGTGCCGGGGGGGGCGGGACCTCCTACGAGCAGTACTTC
CDR3aa: CAGGGGTSYEQYF

j_gene: TRBJ2-7
v_gene: TRBV4-1
abundance: .
d_gene: TRBD1
CDR3nt: TGCGCCAGCAGCCCGACAGGGGGCGCCCCTTACGAGCAGTACTTC
CDR3aa: CASSPTGGAPYEQYF

j_gene: TRBJ2-1
v_gene: TRBV4-2
abundance: .
d_gene: TRBD2
CDR3nt: TGTGCCAGCAGTTCAATAGTTGGACTAGCGGACAATGAGCAGTTCTTC
CDR3aa: CASSSIVGLADNEQFF

j_gene: TRBJ1-5
v_gene: TRBV28
abundance: .
d_gene: TRBD1
CDR3nt: TGTGCCAGCAGTTTACGCACAGGGGGCTTTCAGCCCCAGCATTTT
CDR3aa: CASSLRTGGFQPQHF

j_gene: TRBJ2-7
v_gene: TRBV19
abundance: .
d_gene: .
CDR3nt: TGTGCCAGTAGTATATCTAGCACCTACGAGCAGTACTTC
CDR3aa: CASSISSTYEQYF

j_gene: TRBJ2-5
v_gene: TRBV7-8
abundance: once
d_gene: .
CDR3nt: TGTGCCAGCAGCTTGCTCCCAGATGTACAGTACTTC
CDR3aa: CASSLLPDVQYF

j_gene: TRBJ2-7
v_gene: TRBV2
abundance: .
d_gene: TRBD2
CDR3nt: TGTGCCAGCTACAGGCGGGAGGGCCTCGACGAGCAGTACTTC
CDR3aa: CASYRREGLDEQYF

j_gene: TRBJ1-1
v_gene: TRBV19
abundance: .
d_gene: TRBD1
CDR3nt: TGTGCCAGTAGCCAGTGGGGGACAGGGTTTGGAAACACTGAAGCTTTCTTT
CDR3aa: CASSQWGTGFGNTEAFF

j_gene: TRBJ2-7
v_gene: TRBV4-3
abundance: .
d_gene: TRBD2
CDR3nt: TGCGCCAGCAGCCAATCGAGTAGCGGGTCCTACGAGCAGTACTTC
CDR3aa: CASSQSSSGSYEQYF